The rows below give T cell receptor beta chains drawn from one sample of a study of shared clonotypes between healthy human individuals. TCRdb keeps only in-frame clones here, not all; method: immunoSEQ multiplex PCR. The data show over a million clones, 95% to 97% seen once. The sample taken for sequencing was naive CD4+ T cells sorted from blood. The receptors derive from a man in his thirties or forties in good health. CDR3s leave out the opening cysteine and the closing phenylalanine or tryptophan. The order of the fields is V gene, D gene, CDR3 protein. The D gene is left open where the match is weak.

TRBV18	.	ASSPPGQETQY
TRBV7-6	.	ASSSSHNEQF
TRBV4-1	TRBD2	ASSQAASGSLYNEQF
TRBV18	.	ASSPGSGYEQY
TRBV15	.	AEGTVTFAYEQY
TRBV9	TRBD2	ASSVGASGGTGELF
TRBV28	.	ASSPRINYGYT
TRBV5-1	.	ASSLASVSYNEQF
TRBV28	TRBD2	ATRSSGVYYNEQF
TRBV6-1	.	ACWEGWGNTEAF